Included here is one TCR beta chain sequence, with context. The data stem from a study of cytomegalovirus exposure and HLA in healthy donors. Clones were read by immunoSEQ multiplex PCR, and TCRdb kept only the in-frame ones, dropping some. This sample has 170,000 or so clones, with roughly four fifths found just once. Sequenced material: PBMCs. This clonotype originated in a woman between 18 and 29 years old in good health and CMV-seropositive.

The CDR3 here is CASSHRDRDAYGYTF. CDR3 nucleotides: TGTGCCAGCTCACACCGGGACAGGGATGCCTATGGCTACACCTTC. This chain connects TRBV18 to TRBJ1-2; the match to TRBD1 covers 9 bases. The CDR3 runs 15 residues. Germline V lookup: CDR1 KGHSH, CDR2 LQKENI. V lost 4 bases, J lost 4 bases, and 7 bases stayed unmatched.